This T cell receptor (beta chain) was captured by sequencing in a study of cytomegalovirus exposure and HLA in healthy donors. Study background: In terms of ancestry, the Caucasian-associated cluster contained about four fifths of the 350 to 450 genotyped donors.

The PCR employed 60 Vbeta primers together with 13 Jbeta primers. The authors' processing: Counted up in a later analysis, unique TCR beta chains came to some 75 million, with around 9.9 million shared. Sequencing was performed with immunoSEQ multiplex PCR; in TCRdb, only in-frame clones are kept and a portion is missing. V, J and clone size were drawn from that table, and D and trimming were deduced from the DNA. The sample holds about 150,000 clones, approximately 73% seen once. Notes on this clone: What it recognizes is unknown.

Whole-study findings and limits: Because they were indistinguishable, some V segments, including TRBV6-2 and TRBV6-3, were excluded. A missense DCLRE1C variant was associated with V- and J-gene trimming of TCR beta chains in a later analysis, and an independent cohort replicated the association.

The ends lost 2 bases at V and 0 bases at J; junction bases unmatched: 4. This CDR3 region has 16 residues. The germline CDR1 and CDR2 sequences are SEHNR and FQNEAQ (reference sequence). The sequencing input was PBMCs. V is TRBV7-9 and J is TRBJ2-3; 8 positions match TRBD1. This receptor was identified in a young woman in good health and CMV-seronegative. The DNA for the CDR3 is TGTGCCAGCAGCTTAAGACAGGGGCCTAGCACAGATACGCAGTATTTT. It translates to CASSLRQGPSTDTQYF.